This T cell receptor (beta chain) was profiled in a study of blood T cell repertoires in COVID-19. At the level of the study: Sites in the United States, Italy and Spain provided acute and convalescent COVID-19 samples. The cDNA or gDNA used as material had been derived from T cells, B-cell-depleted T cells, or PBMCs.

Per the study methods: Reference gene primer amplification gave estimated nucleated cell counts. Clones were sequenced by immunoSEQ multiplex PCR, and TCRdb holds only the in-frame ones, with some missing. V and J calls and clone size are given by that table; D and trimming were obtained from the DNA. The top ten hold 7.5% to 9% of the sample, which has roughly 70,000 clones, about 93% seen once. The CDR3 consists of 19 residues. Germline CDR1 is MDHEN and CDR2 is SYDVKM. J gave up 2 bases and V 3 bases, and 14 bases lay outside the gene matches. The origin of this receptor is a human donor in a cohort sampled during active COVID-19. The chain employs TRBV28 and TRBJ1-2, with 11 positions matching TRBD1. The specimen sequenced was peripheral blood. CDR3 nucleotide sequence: TGTGCCAGCAGTTTTGGAATTAGGACAGGGGGCGGTAGAAACTATGGCTACACCTTC. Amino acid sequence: CASSFGIRTGGGRNYGYTF.